These 10 T cell receptor beta chains came from one sample sequenced in a study of T-cell reconstitution after alpha-beta-depleted transplantation in children. For TCRbeta, the library was prepared with unique molecular identifiers. TCRdb reprocessed the PCR reads with MiXCR, giving one entry per CDR3 protein. The table includes 150,000 to 250,000 distinct CDR3 sequences, just under 6.5% detected once. The specimen was PBMCs, collected before TCRalphabeta/CD19-depleted stem cell transplant. Source of these receptors: a girl less than two years old with combined immunodeficiency, due to receive a stem cell transplant.

This clonotype was detected many times. This chain uses TRBV4-1 with TRBJ2-7, with D possibly TRBD2 on 5 matching bases. This CDR3 is built from 12 residues. Germline CDR1 is MGHRA and CDR2 is YSYEKL. The V end lost 6 bases, the J end lost 5 bases, and 11 bases lay between the germline ends. The CDR3 spells CASRHTSDEQYF. The CDR3 DNA sequence: TGCGCCAGCAGACACACTAGTGACGAGCAGTACTTC.

This clonotype occurred many times. The chain carries TRBV12-3 or TRBV12-4 and TRBJ2-1, with D unresolved. The CDR3 consists of 15 residues. Trimming took 2 bases from V and 5 from J, leaving 13 bases between them. Written as DNA, the CDR3 is TGTGCCAGCAGTTTAAAAGCGCGACAAAACAATGAGCAGTTCTTC. Protein product: CASSLKARQNNEQFF.

As regards this clonotype: This sequence may be a read error, since a much larger clone differs from it by one base. This chain joins TRBV11-2 and TRBJ1-6; TRBD1 matches 8 bases. V was pared by 5 bases and J by 9 bases, with 9 bases of the junction left unmatched. Germline V lookup: CDR1 SGHAT, CDR2 FQNNGV. The CDR3 loop spans 15 amino acids. The chain's CDR3 is CASSAGTGGLSPLHF. As DNA, the CDR3 is TGTGCCAGCAGCGCCGGAACAGGGGGGCTTTCACCCCTCCACTTT. The full variable domain, rest sourced from reference TRBV11-2 and TRBJ1-6, is EAGVAQSPRYKIIEKRQSVAFWCNPISGHATLYWYQQILGQGPKLLIQFQNNGVVDDSQLPKDRFSAERLKGVDSTLKIQPAKLEDSAVYLCASSAGTGGLSPLHFGNGTRLTVT.

This clonotype was seen ten or more times. DNA for the CDR3: TGTGCCAGCAGCCCGAGTGGGGGGACCCAAGAGACCCAGTACTTC. Translating it yields CASSPSGGTQETQYF. The chain recombines TRBV9 with TRBJ2-5; possibly TRBD2 for D (6 bases). In germline, CDR1 is SGDLS, CDR2 YYNGEE. This CDR3 comprises 15 residues. V dropped 4 bases and J dropped 1 base, with 14 bases sitting between them. Full variable domain (outside the CDR3, taken from reference TRBV9 and TRBJ2-5): DSGVTQTPKHLITATGQRVTLRCSPRSGDLSVYWYQQSLDQGLQFLIQYYNGEERAKGNILERFSAQQFPDLHSELNLSSLELGDSALYFCASSPSGGTQETQYFGPGTRLLVL.

This clonotype has ten or more counts. The CDR3 is CASSYPTGGNTEAFF. CDR3 sequence (DNA): TGTGCCAGCAGTTATCCTACAGGGGGGAACACTGAAGCTTTCTTT. The genes are TRBV6-5 and TRBJ1-1, with 8 bases aligning to TRBD1. There are 15 residues in the CDR3. J was trimmed by 1 base and V by 3 bases; bases with no gene match: 4. Germline V gene data show CDR1 as MNHEY and CDR2 as SVGAGI.

This clonotype was detected ten times or more. The chain has TRBV3-1 and TRBJ1-6; a weak D match, TRBD1 (6 bases). Germline V gene data show CDR1 as LGHDT and CDR2 as YNNKEL (reference sequence). The CDR3 is 16 amino acids. V shed 1 base and J shed 6 bases, with 13 bases lying between them. In nucleotides, the CDR3 is TGTGCCAGCAGCCAAGCTTTCGGACAGACTAATTCACCCCTCCACTTT. Translation: CASSQAFGQTNSPLHF.

This clonotype was counted at least ten times. The chain couples TRBV29-1 to TRBJ2-2; a weak D match, TRBD2 (5 bases). CDR1 is SQVTM, CDR2 ANQGSEA, per germline. The CDR3 runs 13 residues. The V gene lost 8 bases and the J gene lost 2 bases, with 12 bases spanning the gap. CDR3 protein: CSTQEANTGELFF. CDR3 DNA sequence: TGCAGCACCCAGGAGGCAAACACCGGGGAGCTGTTTTTT.

J is TRBJ2-7 and V is TRBV27; TRBD2 aligns across 8 bases. Germline trimming cut 5 bases from V and 9 bases from J; bases unmatched to any gene: 15. Germline values: CDR1 MNHEY, CDR2 SMNVEV (reference sequence). The CDR3 has 15 amino acids. The CDR3 spells CASSPQLAGTPAQYF. The CDR3 DNA is TGTGCCAGCAGTCCACAATTAGCGGGGACACCGGCGCAGTACTTC.

The rearrangement links TRBV29-1 to TRBJ1-2, with 7 bases fitting TRBD1. This CDR3 spans 15 amino acids. Trimming took 3 bases from V and 2 from J; bases not matched to a gene: 9. Per germline, CDR1 SQVTM and CDR2 ANQGSEA. The CDR3 spells CSVDHRAGGNYGYTF. In nucleotides, the CDR3 is TGCAGCGTTGATCACCGGGCAGGGGGGAACTATGGCTACACCTTC.

This clonotype was observed a handful of times. The chain links TRBV5-4 to TRBJ2-7; D uncertain. The CDR3 totals 13 residues. The ends were cut back, 0 bases at V and 6 bases at J, with 10 bases in the middle. The germline gives CDR1 SGHNT, CDR2 YYREEE (reference sequence). CDR3 sequence: CASSLGLPCEQYF. CDR3 DNA: TGTGCCAGCAGCTTGGGGCTTCCCTGCGAGCAGTACTTC.